Listed below are T cell receptor beta chains from one sample, sequenced in a study of cytomegalovirus exposure and HLA in healthy donors. The repertoire was sequenced with immunoSEQ multiplex PCR; TCRdb's copy has only in-frame clones and lacks some. The sample includes some 150,000 clones, approximately 79% seen only once; the top ten take 5% to 8%. Sequencing input: PBMCs. Every receptor here comes from a middle-aged man in good health and CMV-seropositive. Each CDR3 is given with its conserved first and last residue. The D gene is left open where the match is weak. Rows may omit the clone size; those that give it use once, few, many or a size class.

>TRBJ2-1|TRBD2|NA|TRBV27
TGTGCCAGCAGTGCCACCGGGACTAGCGGGATCAATGAGCAGTTCTTC
CASSATGTSGINEQFF
>TRBJ2-7|NA|NA|TRBV10-3
TGTGCCATCAGCCCTTCAGGGACTCCCGAGCAGTACTTC
CAISPSGTPEQYF
>TRBJ2-3|TRBD2|NA|TRBV7-2
TGTGCCAGCAGCTTCCTTGGACTAGCGGGAGTGGATACGCAGTATTTT
CASSFLGLAGVDTQYF
>TRBJ2-6|NA|NA|TRBV7-9
TGTGCCAGCAGCTCTTATCTACAGCCATCTGGGGCCAACGTCCTGACTTTC
CASSSYLQPSGANVLTF
>TRBJ2-1|NA|NA|TRBV29-1
TGCAGCGTTGAAGATCCGGCGGGGTCCCCCTCCTACAATGAGCAGTTCTTC
CSVEDPAGSPSYNEQFF
>TRBJ2-5|NA|NA|TRBV11-3
TGTGCCAGCAGCTTAGATTGGGGGCAGGAGACCCAGTACTTC
CASSLDWGQETQYF
>TRBJ1-1|TRBD1|NA|TRBV6-5
TGTGCCAGCAGTTACGGACAGGGGGGAGTGAACACTGAAGCTTTCTTT
CASSYGQGGVNTEAFF
>TRBJ1-1|NA|NA|TRBV2
TGTGCCAGCAGTGAAGAGCGACGGATGAACACTGAAGCTTTCTTT
CASSEERRMNTEAFF
>TRBJ2-2|NA|NA|TRBV9
TGTGCCAGCAGCGAGCGTCAGGGGTTCGGGGAGCTGTTTTTT
CASSERQGFGELFF
>TRBJ2-7|TRBD2|few|TRBV18
TGTGCCAGCTCACCACCTCCGGGAGGGAGCTACGAGCAGTACTTC
CASSPPPGGSYEQYF
>TRBJ2-2|NA|NA|TRBV5-1
TGCGCCAGCAGCTTGAAACCTTCGGGGGGCAGAGACACCGGGGAGCTGTTTTTT
CASSLKPSGGRDTGELFF
>TRBJ2-1|TRBD2|once|TRBV5-1
TGCGCCAGCAGCTTGGTGGTAGCGGGAGCGGGGGGCAATGAGCAGTTCTTC
CASSLVVAGAGGNEQFF
>TRBJ2-3|NA|few|TRBV21-1
TGTGCCAGCAGCTTCTTAGGGGGACCCATAACGAGCACAGATACGCAGTATTTT
CASSFLGGPITSTDTQYF
>TRBJ2-1|TRBD2|NA|TRBV7-2
TGTGCCAGCAGCTTAAGCGGGAGCTCCTACAATGAGCAGTTCTTC
CASSLSGSSYNEQFF
>TRBJ1-4|NA|NA|TRBV18
TGTGCCAGCTCACCAACAGCCCCCGGCGCAACTAATGAAAAACTGTTTTTT
CASSPTAPGATNEKLFF
>TRBJ1-4|TRBD1|NA|TRBV19
TGTGCCAGTAGTCCCCGGGGGACAGGTGATGAAAAACTGTTTTTT
CASSPRGTGDEKLFF
>TRBJ2-7|TRBD1|NA|TRBV28
TGTGCCAGCAGTCTAGCCGGGACAGGGTCAGACGAGCAGTACTTC
CASSLAGTGSDEQYF
>TRBJ1-1|NA|NA|TRBV6-5
TGTGCCAGCACCTTACAGGTGATGAACACTGAAGCTTTCTTT
CASTLQVMNTEAFF
>TRBJ2-7|NA|NA|TRBV4-1
TGCGCCAGCAGCTACCTCACAGGGAACTACGAGCAGTACTTC
CASSYLTGNYEQYF
>TRBJ2-1|TRBD2|NA|TRBV6-1
TGTGCCAGCAGTGGGACCTTGGTAGCGGGAGCCTACAATGAGCAGTTCTTC
CASSGTLVAGAYNEQFF
>TRBJ2-7|TRBD1|few|TRBV6-1
TGTGCCAGCAGTGAAGTGGGGGGGACAGGGGAGAGCGAGCAGTACTTC
CASSEVGGTGESEQYF
>TRBJ2-7|NA|few|TRBV7-8
TGTGCCAGCAGCTTGACCCGGGACAATTCCTACGAGCAGTACTTC
CASSLTRDNSYEQYF
>TRBJ2-7|TRBD2|NA|TRBV11-2
TGTGCCAGCAGCTTATTTGGGACTAGCGTGGCCTACGAGCAGTACTTC
CASSLFGTSVAYEQYF
>TRBJ2-3|NA|once|TRBV5-4
TGTGCCAGCACCCCGAGGGACACTAGCACAGATACGCAGTATTTT
CASTPRDTSTDTQYF
>TRBJ2-2|TRBD2|few|TRBV28
TGTGCCAGCAGACCGACTAGCGGGAATTTCGGGGAGCTGTTTTTT
CASRPTSGNFGELFF
>TRBJ2-1|NA|once|TRBV7-2
TGTGCCAGCAGCTTCCAAGCCGGGAATGAGCAGTTCTTC
CASSFQAGNEQFF
>TRBJ2-7|NA|NA|TRBV9
TGTGCCAGCAGCGTAGGTAGCGACTACGAGCAGTACTTC
CASSVGSDYEQYF
>TRBJ2-7|NA|NA|TRBV5-4
TGTGCCAGCAGCGCCGAGCCCCGGAGGGCGGGCGAGCAGTACTTC
CASSAEPRRAGEQYF
>TRBJ2-3|TRBD2|NA|TRBV7-3
TGTGCCAGCAGCCAGACTAGCGACTCAGATACGCAGTATTTT
CASSQTSDSDTQYF
>TRBJ2-1|NA|NA|TRBV5-1
TGCGCCAGCAGCGCCACTCCCTCGCGGGCAATCTACAATGAGCAGTTCTTC
CASSATPSRAIYNEQFF
>TRBJ2-5|NA|NA|TRBV11-2
TGTGCCAGCAGCTTAACGGTACAAGAGACCCAGTACTTC
CASSLTVQETQYF
>TRBJ1-5|NA|NA|TRBV4-2
TGTGCCAGCAGCCAAGAGGGGGAGGCGCCCCAGCATTTT
CASSQEGEAPQHF
>TRBJ2-2|TRBD2|NA|TRBV7-2
TGTGCCAGCAGCTTAGTTTGGGCTAGCGGGAGGGCCGGGGAGCTGTTTTTT
CASSLVWASGRAGELFF
>TRBJ2-2|NA|NA|TRBV9
TGTGCCAGCAGCGCTGGGAAGGGGCAAAGAAACACCGGGGAGCTGTTTTTT
CASSAGKGQRNTGELFF
>TRBJ2-7|NA|NA|TRBV6-5
TGTGCCAGCAGTTACTCTTCGGGATTTAAATACGAGCAGTACTTC
CASSYSSGFKYEQYF
>TRBJ1-5|NA|NA|TRBV19
TGTGCCAGTACCCAAGGGGGGGGTGGCAATCAGCCCCAGCATTTT
CASTQGGGGNQPQHF
>TRBJ2-1|NA|NA|TRBV18
TGTGCCAGCTCACCATATAGCGGCCTGTACAATGAGCAGTTCTTC
CASSPYSGLYNEQFF
>TRBJ2-7|NA|NA|TRBV5-1
TGCGCCAGCAGCTTGGCCGTGCCTAACTACGAGCAGTACTTC
CASSLAVPNYEQYF
>TRBJ2-1|NA|few|TRBV11-2
TGTGCCAGCAGGTCGGGACTGCCCAACAATGAGCAGTTCTTC
CASRSGLPNNEQFF
>TRBJ2-5|TRBD2|NA|TRBV5-1
TGCGCCAGCAGCTCCCGGACTAGCGGGATACAAGAGACCCAGTACTTC
CASSSRTSGIQETQYF
>TRBJ2-2|NA|once|TRBV9
TGTGCCAGCAACGTAGACGGGAATTCTAACGGGGAGCTGTTTTTT
CASNVDGNSNGELFF
>TRBJ1-2|TRBD1|few|TRBV29-1
TGCAGCGTCTGGACAGGGGATGGCTACACCTTC
CSVWTGDGYTF
>TRBJ2-5|TRBD2|NA|TRBV5-4
TGTGCCAGCAGCGCTAGCGGGAGGGATGGGGAGACCCAGTACTTC
CASSASGRDGETQYF
>TRBJ2-5|NA|few|TRBV15
TGTGCCACCAGCTCGCGGTGGGAGACCCAGTACTTC
CATSSRWETQYF
>TRBJ1-5|NA|NA|TRBV9
TGTGCCAGCAGCCCCACAGGGAGAGCCAATCAGCCCCAGCATTTT
CASSPTGRANQPQHF
>TRBJ1-1|NA|NA|TRBV10-3
TGTGCCATCAGTGAGACACAGAACACTGAAGCTTTCTTT
CAISETQNTEAFF
>TRBJ2-7|TRBD1|NA|TRBV11-2
TGTGCCAGCAGCTTCGGCAGGACAGGGGCCTACGAGCAGTACTTC
CASSFGRTGAYEQYF
>TRBJ2-7|NA|few|TRBV6-5
TGTGCCAGCAGTTACTCCGGCGGCGGGGACTCCTACGAGCAGTACTTC
CASSYSGGGDSYEQYF
>TRBJ1-2|TRBD1|NA|TRBV9
TGTGCCAGCAGCAGAGCCCCACAGGGGGCTAACTATGGCTACACCTTC
CASSRAPQGANYGYTF
>TRBJ2-3|TRBD1|NA|TRBV29-1
TGCAGCGCACACTTGATGGGACAGGGGAGCAGGGCCGATACGCAGTATTTT
CSAHLMGQGSRADTQYF
>TRBJ2-3|TRBD2|NA|TRBV5-1
TGCGCCAGCAGCTTGGATCTAGCGGGAGGAGGGGATACGCAGTATTTT
CASSLDLAGGGDTQYF
>TRBJ2-6|NA|once|TRBV7-9
TGTGCCAGCAGCTCGACACAGAGCTCTGGGGCCAACGGCCTGACTTTC
CASSSTQSSGANGLTF
>TRBJ2-5|TRBD2|NA|TRBV18
TGTGCCAGCCAGGGACTAGCGAGAAAAGAGACCCAGTACTTC
CASQGLARKETQYF
>TRBJ2-5|NA|NA|TRBV9
TGTGCCAGCAACAGGGGGAGGGTCGGCAGAGAGACCCAGTACTTC
CASNRGRVGRETQYF
>TRBJ2-3|TRBD1|NA|TRBV7-9
TGTGCCAGCAGCCCAGGGACAGTTAGCACAGATACGCAGTATTTT
CASSPGTVSTDTQYF